Shown below are 11 T cell receptor beta chains from a single sample sequenced in a study of early T cells in non-severe SARS-CoV-2 infection. Using its own MiXCR run on the 5' RACE reads, TCRdb lists one record per CDR3 protein. The sample yields fewer than 60,000 distinct CDR3 sequences, almost 9.5% seen once. The sequencing sample was made of whole blood. The receptor source for this set is an adult who was a healthcare worker with PCR-confirmed SARS-CoV-2 infection or an uninfected control (not recorded which).

This clonotype was seen at least ten times. The rearrangement links TRBV11-2 to TRBJ2-4, with a tentative D call TRBD1 (6 bases). CDR1 is SGHAT, CDR2 FQNNGV, per germline. This CDR3 has 16 residues. V was cut by 6 bases and J by 5 bases, with 20 bases left in between. CDR3 nucleotides: TGTGCCAGCAGGACACCGGCGACAGGAGGACAAAACATTCAGTACTTC. Translating it yields CASRTPATGGQNIQYF.

J is TRBJ2-3 and V is TRBV5-4; a possible D gene is TRBD2 (6 bases). The CDR3 covers 14 residues. V was shortened by 2 bases and J by 6 bases, with 13 bases between the two germline ends. Germline CDR1 SGHNT, CDR2 YYREEE (reference sequence). The CDR3 DNA is TGTGCCAGCAGCTTCCCCAAGGCGGGGGATACGCAGTATTTT. Amino acid sequence: CASSFPKAGDTQYF. The full variable domain, rest sourced from reference TRBV5-4 and TRBJ2-3, is ETGVTQSPTHLIKTRGQQVTLRCSSQSGHNTVSWYQQALGQGPQFIFQYYREEENGRGNFPPRFSGLQFPNYSSELNVNALELDDSALYLCASSFPKAGDTQYFGPGTRLTVL.

Many counts were recorded for this clonotype. The V gene is TRBV18, the J gene TRBJ2-7; TRBD2 is a possible D gene (5 bases). This CDR3 has 13 amino acids. CDR1 KGHSH and CDR2 LQKENI come from the germline V gene. V shed 3 bases and J shed 3 bases, with 9 bases lying between them. CDR3 sequence: CASSPAGNYEQYF. As DNA, the CDR3 is TGTGCCAGCTCACCGGCCGGGAACTACGAGCAGTACTTC.

Only a few counts were recorded for this clonotype. This rearrangement joins TRBV20-1 to TRBJ1-1, with 9 bases aligning to TRBD1. The germline V gene encodes CDR1 DFQATT and CDR2 SNEGSKA (reference sequence). This CDR3 has 15 residues. The V gene end was trimmed by 2 bases and the J gene end by 4 bases; junction bases not matched to a gene: 8. In DNA form, the CDR3 reads TGCAGTGCTAGACCCTTCGGGACAGGGAGCACTGAAGCTTTCTTT. The encoded protein is CSARPFGTGSTEAFF.

The genes are TRBV29-1 and TRBJ1-1; D is unresolved. Germline V gene lookup returns CDR1 SQVTM and CDR2 ANQGSEA. Trimming left V 5 bases short and J 7 bases short, with 8 bases between. The CDR3 is made up of 10 amino acids. In DNA form, the CDR3 reads TGCAGCGTTCTAGATTTTGAAGCTTTCTTT. It translates to CSVLDFEAFF.

Many counts were recorded for this clonotype. V gene TRBV19 combines with J gene TRBJ2-1; no definite D call. Per the germline V gene, CDR1 is LNHDA and CDR2 is SQIVND (reference sequence). Trimming removed 0 bases from V and 4 bases from J, with 19 bases in between. The CDR3 length is 18 residues. CDR3 DNA sequence: TGTGCCAGTAGTATAGATCTATCCCGAATACTGGGGTACAATGAGCAGTTCTTC. It specifies CASSIDLSRILGYNEQFF.

At least ten counts were recorded for this clonotype. The V and J genes are TRBV11-1 and TRBJ2-7; D remains unclear. From germline, CDR1 is SGHAT and CDR2 FQDESV (reference sequence). Trimming left V 5 bases short and J 6 bases short, with 11 bases between. The CDR3 is 12 amino acids. CDR3 loop: CASSPGMFEQYF. The CDR3 DNA reads as TGTGCCAGCAGCCCCGGAATGTTCGAGCAGTACTTC.

This clonotype was picked up many times. The CDR3 nucleotides read TGCGCCAGCAGCAGGACTAGCGGGAGTGTGCGGGAGACCCAGTACTTC. It translates to CASSRTSGSVRETQYF. The chain combines TRBV5-1 with TRBJ2-5, with 13 bases identical to TRBD2. Germline trimming cut 4 bases from V and 5 bases from J; bases unmatched to any gene: 8. Germline values: CDR1 SGHRS, CDR2 YFSETQ. This CDR3 has 16 amino acids.

This clonotype was seen at least ten times. The V and J genes are TRBV9 and TRBJ2-7, with 7 bases aligning to TRBD1. The ends lost 0 bases at V and 9 bases at J; junction bases unmatched: 6. Germline V gives CDR1 SGDLS, CDR2 YYNGEE. CDR3 length equals 13 residues. CDR3: CASSVDEGAVQYF. For the CDR3, the DNA is TGTGCCAGCAGCGTAGATGAGGGGGCGGTGCAGTACTTC.

This clonotype was detected ten times or more. The V call is TRBV28, the J call TRBJ2-7; D gene unclear. Trimming cost V 6 bases and J 2 bases, with 8 bases left between them. The germline gives CDR1 MDHEN, CDR2 SYDVKM. This CDR3 is built from 12 residues. CDR3 sequence reads: CASSPAPYEQYF. The CDR3, as DNA: TGTGCCAGCAGCCCAGCGCCCTACGAGCAGTACTTC.

This clonotype appeared many times. The chain links TRBV28 to TRBJ2-7; TRBD2 might be the D (5 bases). Trimming shortened V by 4 bases and J by 3 bases, and 13 bases separated the two germline ends. The CDR3 consists of 14 residues. Per the germline V gene, CDR1 is MDHEN and CDR2 is SYDVKM. CDR3 in amino acids: CASSSGSLGYEQYF. The CDR3, as DNA: TGTGCCAGCAGTTCAGGATCACTAGGCTACGAGCAGTACTTC.